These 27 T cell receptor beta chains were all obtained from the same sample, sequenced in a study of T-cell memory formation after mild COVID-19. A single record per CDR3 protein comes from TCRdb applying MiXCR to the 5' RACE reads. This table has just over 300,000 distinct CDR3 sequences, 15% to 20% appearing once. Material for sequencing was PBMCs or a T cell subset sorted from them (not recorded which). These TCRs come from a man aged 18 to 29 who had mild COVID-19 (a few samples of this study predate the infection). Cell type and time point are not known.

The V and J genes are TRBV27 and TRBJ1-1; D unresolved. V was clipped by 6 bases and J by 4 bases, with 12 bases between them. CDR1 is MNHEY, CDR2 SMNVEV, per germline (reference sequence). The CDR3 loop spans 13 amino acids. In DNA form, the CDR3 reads TGTGCCAGCAGCTTGTTACGGGGCACTGAAGCTTTCTTT. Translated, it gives CASSLLRGTEAFF.

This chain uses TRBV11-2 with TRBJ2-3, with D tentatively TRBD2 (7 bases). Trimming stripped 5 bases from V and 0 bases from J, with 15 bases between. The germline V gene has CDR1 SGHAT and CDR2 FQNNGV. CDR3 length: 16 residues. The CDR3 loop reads CASSPGGGGSTDTQYF. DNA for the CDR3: TGTGCCAGCAGCCCTGGGGGCGGGGGTAGCACAGATACGCAGTATTTT. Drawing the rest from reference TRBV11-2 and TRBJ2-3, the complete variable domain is EAGVAQSPRYKIIEKRQSVAFWCNPISGHATLYWYQQILGQGPKLLIQFQNNGVVDDSQLPKDRFSAERLKGVDSTLKIQPAKLEDSAVYLCASSPGGGGSTDTQYFGPGTRLTVL.

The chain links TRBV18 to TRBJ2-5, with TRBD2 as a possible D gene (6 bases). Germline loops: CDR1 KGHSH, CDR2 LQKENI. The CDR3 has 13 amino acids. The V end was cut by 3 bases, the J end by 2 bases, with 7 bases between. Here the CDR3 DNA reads TGTGCCAGCTCACCGGAGGGACAAGAGACCCAGTACTTC. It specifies CASSPEGQETQYF.

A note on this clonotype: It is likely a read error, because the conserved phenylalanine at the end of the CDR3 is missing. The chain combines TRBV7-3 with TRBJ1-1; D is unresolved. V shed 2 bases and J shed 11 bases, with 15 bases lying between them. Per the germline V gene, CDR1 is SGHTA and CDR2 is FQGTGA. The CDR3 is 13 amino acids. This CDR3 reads CASSLGQEAIAFL. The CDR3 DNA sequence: TGTGCCAGCAGCTTAGGGCAGGAGGCAATCGCTTTCTTG.

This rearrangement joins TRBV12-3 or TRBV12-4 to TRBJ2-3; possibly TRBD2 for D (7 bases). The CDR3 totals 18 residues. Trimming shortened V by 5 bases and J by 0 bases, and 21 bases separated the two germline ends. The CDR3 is CASSPGRGRTTSTDTQYF. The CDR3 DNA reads TGTGCCAGCAGTCCAGGGCGGGGGCGCACTACTAGCACAGATACGCAGTATTTT.

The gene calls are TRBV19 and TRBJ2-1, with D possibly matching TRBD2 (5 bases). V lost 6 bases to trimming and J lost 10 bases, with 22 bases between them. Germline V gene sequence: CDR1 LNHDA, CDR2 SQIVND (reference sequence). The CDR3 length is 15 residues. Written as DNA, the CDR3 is TGTGCCAGTAGCTATCTCGAGCTAGCTGACGAGGAGCAGTTCTTC. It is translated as CASSYLELADEEQFF.

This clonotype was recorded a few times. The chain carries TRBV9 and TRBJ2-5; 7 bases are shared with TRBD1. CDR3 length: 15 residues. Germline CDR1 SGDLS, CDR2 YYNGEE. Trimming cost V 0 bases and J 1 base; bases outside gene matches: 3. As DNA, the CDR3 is TGTGCCAGCAGCGTAGTAGGGACAGCCCAAGAGACCCAGTACTTC. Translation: CASSVVGTAQETQYF.

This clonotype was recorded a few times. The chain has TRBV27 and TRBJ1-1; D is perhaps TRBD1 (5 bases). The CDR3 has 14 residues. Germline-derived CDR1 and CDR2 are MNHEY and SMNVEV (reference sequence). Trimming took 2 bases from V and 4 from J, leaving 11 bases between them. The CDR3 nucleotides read TGTGCCAGCAGTTTACGCCTGGGGGGCACTGAAGCTTTCTTT. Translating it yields CASSLRLGGTEAFF.

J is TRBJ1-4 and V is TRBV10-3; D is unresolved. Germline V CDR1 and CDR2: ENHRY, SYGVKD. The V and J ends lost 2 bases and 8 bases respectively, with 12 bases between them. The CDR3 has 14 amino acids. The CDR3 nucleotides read TGTGCCATCAGTGAGAGGGCTTCTAGGGAAAAACTGTTTTTT. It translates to CAISERASREKLFF.

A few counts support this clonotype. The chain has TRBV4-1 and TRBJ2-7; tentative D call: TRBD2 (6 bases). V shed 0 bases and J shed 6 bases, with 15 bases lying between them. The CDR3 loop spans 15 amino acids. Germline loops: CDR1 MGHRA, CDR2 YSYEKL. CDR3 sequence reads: CASSQDPGGYREQYV. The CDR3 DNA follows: TGCGCCAGCAGCCAAGATCCCGGAGGGTATCGCGAGCAGTACGTC.

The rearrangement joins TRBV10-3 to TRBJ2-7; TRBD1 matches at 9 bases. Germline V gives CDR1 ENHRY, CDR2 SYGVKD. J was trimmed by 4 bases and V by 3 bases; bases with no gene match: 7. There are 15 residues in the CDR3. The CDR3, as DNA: TGTGCCATCAGTGATCTACAGGGGGCGGGGTACGAGCAGTACTTC. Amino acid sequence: CAISDLQGAGYEQYF.

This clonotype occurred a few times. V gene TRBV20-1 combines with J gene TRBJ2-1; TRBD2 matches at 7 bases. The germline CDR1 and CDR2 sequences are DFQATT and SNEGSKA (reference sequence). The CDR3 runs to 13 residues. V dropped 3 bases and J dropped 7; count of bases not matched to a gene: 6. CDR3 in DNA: TGCAGTGCTAGTCCGGCGGGGGAGAATGAGCAGTTCTTC. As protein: CSASPAGENEQFF.

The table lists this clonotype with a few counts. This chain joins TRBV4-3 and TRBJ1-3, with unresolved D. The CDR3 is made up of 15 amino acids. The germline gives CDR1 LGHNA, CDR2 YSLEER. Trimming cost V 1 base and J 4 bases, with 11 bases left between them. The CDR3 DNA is TGCGCCAGCAGCCAAGGGCTTGCCCCCGGAAACACCATATATTTT. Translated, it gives CASSQGLAPGNTIYF.

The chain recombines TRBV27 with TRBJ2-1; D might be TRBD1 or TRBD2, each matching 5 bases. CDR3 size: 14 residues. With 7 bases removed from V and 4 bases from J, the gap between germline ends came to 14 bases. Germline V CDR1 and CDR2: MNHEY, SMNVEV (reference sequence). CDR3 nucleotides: TGTGCCAGCATGGATGGGACGGTATACAATGAGCAGTTCTTC. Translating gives CASMDGTVYNEQFF.

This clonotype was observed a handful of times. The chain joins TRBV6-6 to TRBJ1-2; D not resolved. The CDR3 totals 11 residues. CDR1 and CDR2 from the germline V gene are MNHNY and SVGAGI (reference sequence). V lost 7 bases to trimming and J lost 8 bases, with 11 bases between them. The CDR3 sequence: CASTTQRGYTF. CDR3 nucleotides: TGTGCCAGCACCACCCAAAGGGGCTACACCTTC.

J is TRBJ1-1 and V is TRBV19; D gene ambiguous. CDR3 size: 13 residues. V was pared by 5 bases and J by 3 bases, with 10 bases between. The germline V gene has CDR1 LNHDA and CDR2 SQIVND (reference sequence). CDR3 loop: CASSWTVDTEAFF. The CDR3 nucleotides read TGTGCCAGTAGTTGGACGGTTGACACTGAAGCTTTCTTT.

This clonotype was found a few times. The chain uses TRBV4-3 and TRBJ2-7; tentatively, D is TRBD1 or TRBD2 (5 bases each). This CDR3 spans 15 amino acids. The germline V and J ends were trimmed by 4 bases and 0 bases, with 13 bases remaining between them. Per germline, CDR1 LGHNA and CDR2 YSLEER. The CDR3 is CASSRDGMSSYEQYF. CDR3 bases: TGCGCCAGCAGCCGGGACGGAATGAGCTCCTACGAGCAGTACTTC.

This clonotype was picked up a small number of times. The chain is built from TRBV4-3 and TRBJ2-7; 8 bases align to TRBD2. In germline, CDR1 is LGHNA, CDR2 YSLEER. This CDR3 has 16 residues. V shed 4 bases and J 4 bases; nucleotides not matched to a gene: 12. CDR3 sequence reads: CASSPWERGLSYEQYF. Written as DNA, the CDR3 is TGCGCCAGCAGCCCCTGGGAGCGGGGGCTTTCATACGAGCAGTACTTC.

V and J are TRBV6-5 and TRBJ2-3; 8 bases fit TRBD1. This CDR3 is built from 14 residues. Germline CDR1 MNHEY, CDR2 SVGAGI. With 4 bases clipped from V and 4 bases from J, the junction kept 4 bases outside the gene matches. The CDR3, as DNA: TGTGCCAGCAGTTTCAGGGGGCTGCCAGATACGCAGTATTTT. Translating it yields CASSFRGLPDTQYF.

CDR3 nucleotides: TGTGCCAGCAGCTTAGTAGAGGGAGGGGACACTGAAGCTTTCTTT. Its protein product is CASSLVEGGDTEAFF. The rearrangement uses TRBV7-9 and TRBJ1-1, with D perhaps TRBD1 (5 bases). Trimming stripped 1 base from V and 3 bases from J, with 12 bases between. This CDR3 has 15 residues. Germline V CDR1 and CDR2: SEHNR, FQNEAQ (reference sequence).

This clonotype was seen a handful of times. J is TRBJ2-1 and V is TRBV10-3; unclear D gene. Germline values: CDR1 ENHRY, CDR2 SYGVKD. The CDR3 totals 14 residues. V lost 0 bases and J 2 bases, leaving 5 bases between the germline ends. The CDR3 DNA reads TGTGCCATCAGTGAGTCGTTAACCTACAATGAGCAGTTCTTC. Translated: CAISESLTYNEQFF.

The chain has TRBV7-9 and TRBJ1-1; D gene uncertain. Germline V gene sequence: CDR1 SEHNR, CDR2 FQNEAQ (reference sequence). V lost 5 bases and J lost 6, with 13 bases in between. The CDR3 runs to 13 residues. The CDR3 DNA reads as TGTGCCAGCAGCGGATCAACGGAGGCTGAAGCTTTCTTT. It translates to CASSGSTEAEAFF.

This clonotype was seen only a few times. CDR3 bases: TGTGCCAGCACCAAAAACCCGGGACAGGGGTACGGCTACACCTTC. Protein product: CASTKNPGQGYGYTF. This chain connects TRBV11-2 to TRBJ1-2, with 10 positions matching TRBD1. The CDR3 runs 15 residues. V lost 7 bases and J lost 8; bases outside the gene matches: 13. CDR1 is SGHAT and CDR2 is FQNNGV in the germline V gene.

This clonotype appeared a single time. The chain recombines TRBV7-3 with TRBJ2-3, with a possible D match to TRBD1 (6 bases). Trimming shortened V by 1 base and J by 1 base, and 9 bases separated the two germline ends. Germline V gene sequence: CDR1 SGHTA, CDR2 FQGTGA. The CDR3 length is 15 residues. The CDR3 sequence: CASSLMGHRTDTQYF. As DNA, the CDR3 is TGTGCCAGCAGCTTAATGGGACACCGCACAGATACGCAGTATTTT.

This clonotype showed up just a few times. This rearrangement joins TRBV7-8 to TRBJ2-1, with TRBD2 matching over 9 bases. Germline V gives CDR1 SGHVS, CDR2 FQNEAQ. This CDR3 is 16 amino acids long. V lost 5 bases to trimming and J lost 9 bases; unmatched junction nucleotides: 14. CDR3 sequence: CASSRISGGIGAEQFF. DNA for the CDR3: TGTGCCAGCAGCAGAATTAGCGGGGGAATCGGGGCTGAGCAGTTCTTC.

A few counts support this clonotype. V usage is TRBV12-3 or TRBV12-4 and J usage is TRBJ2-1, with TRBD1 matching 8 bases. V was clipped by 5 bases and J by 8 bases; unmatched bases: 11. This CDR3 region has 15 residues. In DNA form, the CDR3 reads TGTGCCAGCAGTGGGAGGATGACAGGGGTGGATGAGCAGTTCTTC. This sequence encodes CASSGRMTGVDEQFF.

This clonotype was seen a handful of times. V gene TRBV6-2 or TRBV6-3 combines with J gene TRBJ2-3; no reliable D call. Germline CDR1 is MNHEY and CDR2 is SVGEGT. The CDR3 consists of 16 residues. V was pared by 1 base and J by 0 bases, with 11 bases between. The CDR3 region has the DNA TGTGCCAGCAGTTACTTCGAATCACCTAGCACAGATACGCAGTATTTT. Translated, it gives CASSYFESPSTDTQYF.